This T cell receptor (beta chain) was profiled in a study of shared clonotypes between healthy human individuals. The genomic DNA of each subset was split evenly across several immunoSEQ plates. Profiled with immunoSEQ multiplex PCR; TCRdb holds only in-frame clones, not every one. This table has some 2 million clones, about 95% appearing once. The study, taken as a whole, reports: Four donors had roughly 5% of their naive CD4 clonotypes in common. It was the few donors that limited the genetic and exposure-history diversity represented. Sorted-subset samples were not fully sequenced, rarefaction indicated.

The V gene's germline CDR1 is MGHDK and CDR2 SYGVNS. The CDR3 sequence is 10 residues long. V dropped 8 bases and J dropped 8 bases, with 7 bases sitting between them. Naive-designated CD8 cells lacked CD45RO, were positively enriched for CCR7, and omitted terminally differentiated effector memory CD45RA+ cells. With respect to this clone: What it binds is unknown.

This receptor was taken from a man aged 18 to 30 in good health. Specimen: naive CD8+ T cells sorted from blood. The rearrangement uses TRBV25-1 and TRBJ2-1; D is possibly TRBD2 (6 bases). The CDR3 loop is CASVADEQFF. CDR3 nucleotides: TGTGCCAGCGTAGCGGATGAGCAGTTCTTC.